This T cell receptor beta chain derives from a study of shared clonotypes between healthy human individuals. Clones were read by immunoSEQ multiplex PCR, and TCRdb kept only the in-frame ones, dropping some. The sample lists around 1 million clones; over 60% were seen once. This CDR3 region has 14 residues. Trimming stripped 6 bases from V and 8 bases from J, with 17 bases between. Germline V CDR1 and CDR2: MNHNY, SVGAGI (reference sequence). This chain uses TRBV6-6 with TRBJ1-5, with D maybe TRBD1 (5 bases). The sequenced material came from memory CD4+ T cells sorted from blood. Subset in this sample: CD45RA-negative fraction. The sequence was obtained from a man aged 18 to 29 in good health. CDR3 sequence (DNA): TGTGCCAGCAGCCCGTATAAGGACAACGAGCCCCAGCATTTT. It codes for CASSPYKDNEPQHF.